Shown below are 5 T cell receptor beta chains from a single sample sequenced in a study of T-cell reconstitution after alpha-beta-depleted transplantation in children. The library targeted TCRbeta and was prepared with unique molecular identifiers. TCRdb called the PCR reads again in MiXCR, with one record for every CDR3 protein. The top ten hold 28% of the sample, which has about 900,000 distinct CDR3 sequences, 25% to 35% seen once. The sequenced sample was PBMCs, mostly from graft donor cells, obtained 360 days after TCRalphabeta/CD19-depleted stem cell transplant. These receptors all stem from a boy less than two years old who had a stem cell transplant for SCID, so the T cells may come from the graft donor.

V and J are TRBV4-3 and TRBJ2-3; D remains ambiguous. Germline CDR1 is LGHNA and CDR2 is YSLEER. This CDR3 is built from 16 residues. The V end lost 0 bases, the J end lost 4 bases, and 14 bases lay between the germline ends. CDR3 residues: CASSQDLPGRSDTQYF. CDR3 DNA sequence: TGCGCCAGCAGCCAAGATTTGCCCGGACGGTCAGATACGCAGTATTTT.

This chain joins TRBV5-1 and TRBJ1-1, with unresolved D. In germline, CDR1 is SGHRS, CDR2 YFSETQ. The CDR3 is made up of 14 amino acids. V was trimmed by 6 bases and J by 1 base, leaving 13 bases between them. CDR3 protein: CASKGLPSNTEAFF. For the CDR3, the DNA is TGCGCCAGCAAAGGCCTCCCCTCGAACACTGAAGCTTTCTTT.

The DNA of the CDR3 is TGTGCCAGCAGTGGTCTAGCGGGGTTACCTAGCACAGATACGCAGTATTTT. It encodes CASSGLAGLPSTDTQYF. The chain couples TRBV12-3 or TRBV12-4 to TRBJ2-3, with 9 bases that match TRBD2. The CDR3 totals 17 residues. Trimming removed 5 bases from V and 0 bases from J; junction bases left unmatched: 9.

The V gene is TRBV5-1, the J gene TRBJ2-7; 8 positions match TRBD2. Germline CDR1 SGHRS, CDR2 YFSETQ. J was trimmed by 5 bases and V by 3 bases; bases with no gene match: 13. The CDR3 has 16 amino acids. The CDR3 coding sequence is TGCGCCAGCAGCTCGACAACGGGACTAGGCCTCGACGAGCAGTACTTC. It yields the protein CASSSTTGLGLDEQYF.

The chain has TRBV4-3 and TRBJ1-2; TRBD1 agrees at 7 bases. This CDR3 comprises 15 residues. Trimming at V came to 1 base and at J to 7 bases, leaving 9 bases not matched to a gene. The germline CDR1 and CDR2 sequences are LGHNA and YSLEER. CDR3 bases: TGCGCCAGCAGCCAAGGTTCTACAGGGGTTGGTGGCTACACCTTC. This encodes CASSQGSTGVGGYTF.